The 27 T cell receptor beta chains in this list originate from one sample, sequenced in a study of blood T cell repertoires in COVID-19. This table comes from immunoSEQ multiplex PCR, and its TCRdb copy is limited to in-frame clones, with some not included. The sample holds 200,000 to 250,000 clones; about 88% are singletons and the top ten take roughly 2.5%. Sequenced material: peripheral blood. These receptors were obtained from a woman aged 60 to 75 with acute or convalescent COVID-19.

The chain carries TRBV12-3 or TRBV12-4 and TRBJ1-6; D is unresolved. This CDR3 spans 12 amino acids. Between the trimmed V and J ends, which lost 5 bases and 10 bases, there was a span of 9 bases. CDR3 sequence (DNA): TGTGCCAGCAGTCCCTCCGGGTCACCCCTCCACTTT. Translated: CASSPSGSPLHF.

Here the CDR3 reads CASSTGTGSGYTF. In DNA form, the CDR3 reads TGTGCCAGTAGTACGGGGACAGGGAGTGGCTACACCTTC. This chain connects TRBV19 to TRBJ1-2; 9 bases align to TRBD1. Per germline, CDR1 LNHDA and CDR2 SQIVND (reference sequence). The CDR3 spans 13 residues. J gave up 7 bases and V 4 bases, and 4 bases lay outside the gene matches. The entire variable domain, with the rest obtained from reference TRBV19 and TRBJ1-2, is as follows: DGGITQSPKYLFRKEGQNVTLSCEQNLNHDAMYWYRQDPGQGLRLIYYSQIVNDFQKGDIAEGYSVSREKKESFPLTVTSAQKNPTAFYLCASSTGTGSGYTFGSGTRLTVV.

Comment on this clone: An end of the junction does not agree with germline; a read error may underlie this. The J gene is TRBJ2-3, the V gene TRBV5-1; 11 bases match TRBD2. Germline V gives CDR1 SGHRS, CDR2 YFSETQ. The CDR3 loop spans 14 amino acids. CDR3 DNA sequence: TGCGCCAGCAGCACTAGCGGGAGCAGAGATACGCAGTATTTT. This translates into CASSTSGSRDTQYF.

The V gene is TRBV6-5, the J gene TRBJ2-7; 8 positions match TRBD1. V shed 7 bases, J shed 5 bases, and the junction held 10 bases outside the gene matches. This CDR3 region has 14 residues. Germline V CDR1 and CDR2: MNHEY, SVGAGI. The CDR3 spells CASTLKQGEDEQYF. In nucleotides, the CDR3 is TGTGCCAGCACCCTAAAACAGGGGGAGGACGAGCAGTACTTC.

The V and J genes are TRBV30 and TRBJ1-4; no definite D call. Trimming left V 5 bases short and J 12 bases short, with 19 bases between. The V gene's germline CDR1 is GTSNPN and CDR2 SVGIG (reference sequence). CDR3 length equals 13 residues. The CDR3, as DNA: TGTGCCTGGGGCTTCGGTCTACCAAGCGAACTGTTTTTT. As protein: CAWGFGLPSELFF.

The V call is TRBV28, the J call TRBJ2-1; D remains ambiguous. Trimming stripped 6 bases from V and 2 bases from J, with 11 bases between. The CDR3 contains 14 residues. CDR1 is MDHEN and CDR2 is SYDVKM in the germline V gene. CDR3 sequence (DNA): TGTGCCAGCAGCTTACCTGTCCCCTACAATGAGCAGTTCTTC. The encoded protein is CASSLPVPYNEQFF.

V is TRBV7-2 and J is TRBJ2-7; D remains unclear. The CDR3 length is 13 residues. Germline V gene sequence: CDR1 SGHTA, CDR2 FQGNSA. V was trimmed by 5 bases and J by 3 bases, leaving 11 bases between them. CDR3 residues: CASSEPPVYEQYF. The DNA for the CDR3 is TGTGCCAGCAGCGAGCCACCCGTCTACGAGCAGTACTTC.

The chain couples TRBV19 to TRBJ2-4; D perhaps matches TRBD1 (8 bases). The CDR3 consists of 16 residues. Trimming cost V 1 base and J 8 bases, with 18 bases left between them. The V gene's germline CDR1 is LNHDA and CDR2 SQIVND (reference sequence). The CDR3 sequence: CASSIARGQAGDIQYF. CDR3 sequence (DNA): TGTGCCAGTAGTATAGCCCGGGGACAGGCGGGGGACATTCAGTACTTC.

The chain links TRBV7-2 to TRBJ2-1; D perhaps matches TRBD2 (5 bases). Between the trimmed V and J ends, which lost 5 bases and 4 bases, there was a span of 15 bases. The germline V gene encodes CDR1 SGHTA and CDR2 FQGNSA. The CDR3 covers 15 residues. The chain's CDR3 is CASSKEGSGYNEQFF. For the CDR3, the DNA is TGTGCCAGCAGCAAGGAAGGGTCGGGGTACAATGAGCAGTTCTTC.

This chain connects TRBV5-5 to TRBJ1-5; no clear D. Germline CDR1 and CDR2: SGHKS and YYEKEE (reference sequence). Trimming took off 0 bases at V and 2 bases at J, with 18 bases between the two ends. The CDR3 is 18 amino acids. In DNA form, the CDR3 reads TGTGCCAGCAGCTTGGTCAGTCCACTAAGTAGTGGCAATCAGCCCCAGCATTTT. Protein: CASSLVSPLSSGNQPQHF.

The J gene is TRBJ2-5, the V gene TRBV28; TRBD2 is a possible D gene (6 bases). The V end was cut by 6 bases, the J end by 5 bases, with 16 bases between. The CDR3 has 14 amino acids. Germline V lookup: CDR1 MDHEN, CDR2 SYDVKM. DNA for the CDR3: TGTGCCAGCAGACGAACTGGGACTCCTGAGACCCAGTACTTC. This gives the protein CASRRTGTPETQYF.

The V gene is TRBV28, the J gene TRBJ1-5; 7 nucleotides match TRBD1. With 3 bases clipped from V and 1 base from J, the junction kept 3 bases outside the gene matches. The germline V gene encodes CDR1 MDHEN and CDR2 SYDVKM. This CDR3 comprises 15 residues. CDR3 sequence (DNA): TGTGCCAGCAGTTTTTGGGGACAGAGCAATCAGCCCCAGCATTTT. Translated: CASSFWGQSNQPQHF. The full variable domain, its missing parts supplied by reference TRBV28 and TRBJ1-5, is DVKVTQSSRYLVKRTGEKVFLECVQDMDHENMFWYRQDPGLGLRLIYFSYDVKMKEKGDIPEGYSVSREKKERFSLILESASTNQTSMYLCASSFWGQSNQPQHFGDGTRLSIL.

The gene calls are TRBV6-4 and TRBJ1-1; D may be TRBD1 (6 bases). The CDR3 is made up of 13 amino acids. In germline, CDR1 is MRHNA, CDR2 SNTAGT. Trimming cost V 3 bases and J 9 bases, with 14 bases left between them. The CDR3 DNA follows: TGTGCCAGCAGTGATCCTCAAAGGGGGAAAGCTTTCTTT. Protein sequence: CASSDPQRGKAFF.

This clone was recorded once. The CDR3 DNA reads as TGTGCCAGCAGCAAAGGACGGTGGGGAGCAACTAATGAAAAACTGTTTTTT. It codes for CASSKGRWGATNEKLFF. The rearrangement uses TRBV7-8 and TRBJ1-4; D ambiguous. Trimming took off 5 bases at V and 0 bases at J, with 16 bases between the two ends. The length of the CDR3 is 17 residues. Germline V gives CDR1 SGHVS, CDR2 FQNEAQ.

The V and J genes are TRBV3-1 (or the pseudogene TRBV3-2) and TRBJ2-4, with a weak D call TRBD1 (5 bases). The V and J ends lost 0 bases and 1 base respectively, with 10 bases between them. This CDR3 has 16 amino acids. Germline V gene data show CDR1 as LGHDT and CDR2 as YNNKEL (reference sequence). The chain's CDR3 is CASSQDARAAKNIQYF. The CDR3 DNA follows: TGTGCCAGCAGCCAAGATGCCAGGGCGGCCAAAAACATTCAGTACTTC.

For the CDR3, the DNA is TGTGCCAGCAGCTTAGTAAATGGCGAAAAACTGTTTTTT. This translates into CASSLVNGEKLFF. The V call is TRBV11-2, the J call TRBJ1-4; D gene ambiguous. CDR1 is SGHAT and CDR2 is FQNNGV in the germline V gene. The germline V and J ends were trimmed by 1 base and 8 bases, with 8 bases remaining between them. This CDR3 region has 13 residues.

The rearrangement links TRBV9 to TRBJ2-2; 10 bases match TRBD2. V lost 3 bases to trimming and J lost 3 bases; unmatched junction nucleotides: 5. This CDR3 is 16 amino acids long. Germline lookup yields CDR1 SGDLS and CDR2 YYNGEE. The CDR3: CASSARTSGYTGELFF. The DNA of the CDR3 is TGTGCCAGCAGCGCCAGGACTAGCGGATACACCGGGGAGCTGTTTTTT.

The chain is built from TRBV19 and TRBJ1-2; possibly TRBD1 for D (5 bases). From germline, CDR1 is LNHDA and CDR2 SQIVND (reference sequence). CDR3 size: 14 residues. The V end was cut by 6 bases, the J end by 2 bases, with 13 bases between. CDR3 sequence: CASSRVGVNYGYTF. In DNA, the CDR3 is TGTGCCAGTAGCAGGGTTGGGGTAAACTATGGCTACACCTTC.

The V call is TRBV5-4, the J call TRBJ2-1, with TRBD1 matching over 9 bases. CDR1 and CDR2 from the germline V gene are SGHNT and YYREEE (reference sequence). The CDR3 contains 14 residues. V was pared by 2 bases and J by 7 bases, with 4 bases of the junction left unmatched. The CDR3 region is CASSFTGGRNEQFF. In DNA form, the CDR3 reads TGTGCCAGCAGCTTCACAGGGGGCAGGAATGAGCAGTTCTTC.

The genes are TRBV5-1 and TRBJ1-1; D gene uncertain. Germline-derived CDR1 and CDR2 are SGHRS and YFSETQ. Trimming took 0 bases from V and 5 from J, leaving 5 bases between them. The length of the CDR3 is 12 residues. The CDR3 spells CASSLGLTEAFF. In DNA, the CDR3 is TGCGCCAGCAGCTTGGGACTTACTGAAGCTTTCTTT.

The chain links TRBV30 to TRBJ2-1, with TRBD2 matching 7 bases. The CDR3 spans 15 residues. Losses at the gene ends were 3 bases for V and 8 bases for J; bases not matched to a gene: 13. Germline V gives CDR1 GTSNPN, CDR2 SVGIG (reference sequence). The CDR3 reads CAWSLPGLQRDEQFF. As DNA, the CDR3 is TGTGCCTGGAGCTTACCGGGACTACAGAGGGATGAGCAGTTCTTC.

This sequence joins TRBV27 and TRBJ1-2; a possible D gene is TRBD1 (6 bases). This CDR3 comprises 14 residues. Germline assignment: CDR1 MNHEY and CDR2 SMNVEV (reference sequence). The V gene lost 6 bases and the J gene lost 0 bases, with 11 bases spanning the gap. CDR3 bases: TGTGCCAGCAGACCGGGACACCCTAACTATGGCTACACCTTC. Protein sequence: CASRPGHPNYGYTF.

A note on this clone: This may be a read error, as it is one base from a much larger clone. The sample carries other DNA sequences with the same CDR3. The chain couples TRBV29-1 to TRBJ2-7, with a weak D call TRBD1 (5 bases). Germline V lookup: CDR1 SQVTM, CDR2 ANQGSEA. CDR3 length equals 10 residues. The CDR3 loop reads CSVRDSEQYF. The CDR3 DNA reads TGCAGCGTTCGAGACAGTGAGCAGTATTTC.

This rearrangement joins TRBV28 to TRBJ2-2; perhaps TRBD2 as D (6 bases). The germline V and J ends were trimmed by 3 bases and 6 bases, with 20 bases remaining between them. The CDR3 is made up of 17 amino acids. Per germline, CDR1 MDHEN and CDR2 SYDVKM. CDR3 in DNA: TGTGCCAGCAGTTTTCTCGGAGGGAGAGGTTTGGCCGGGGAGCTGTTTTTT. It encodes CASSFLGGRGLAGELFF.

V is TRBV5-4 and J is TRBJ1-2; D not certain. The CDR3 sequence is 14 residues long. V lost 0 bases to trimming and J lost 0 bases, with 6 bases between them. Germline lookup yields CDR1 SGHNT and CDR2 YYREEE (reference sequence). This CDR3 reads CASSLDGTNYGYTF. As DNA, the CDR3 is TGTGCCAGCAGCTTGGACGGGACTAACTATGGCTACACCTTC.

Regarding this clone: Other DNA sequences from this sample encode an identical CDR3 as well. This sequence joins TRBV7-2 and TRBJ1-1, with D tentatively TRBD1 (6 bases). This CDR3 has 14 amino acids. The germline V gene has CDR1 SGHTA and CDR2 FQGNSA. V shed 2 bases and J shed 5 bases, with 12 bases lying between them. DNA for the CDR3: TGTGCCAGCAGCTTACAGGGGCAGAATACTGAAGCTTTCTTT. This gives the protein CASSLQGQNTEAFF.

The chain combines TRBV2 with TRBJ2-1; 12 bases are shared with TRBD2. The CDR3 runs 16 residues. Germline trimming cut 6 bases from V and 3 bases from J; bases unmatched to any gene: 6. Germline CDR1 and CDR2: SNHLY and FYNNEI. CDR3: CASRKLAGGFYNEQFF. CDR3 nucleotide sequence: TGTGCCAGCAGGAAACTAGCGGGGGGTTTCTACAATGAGCAGTTCTTC.